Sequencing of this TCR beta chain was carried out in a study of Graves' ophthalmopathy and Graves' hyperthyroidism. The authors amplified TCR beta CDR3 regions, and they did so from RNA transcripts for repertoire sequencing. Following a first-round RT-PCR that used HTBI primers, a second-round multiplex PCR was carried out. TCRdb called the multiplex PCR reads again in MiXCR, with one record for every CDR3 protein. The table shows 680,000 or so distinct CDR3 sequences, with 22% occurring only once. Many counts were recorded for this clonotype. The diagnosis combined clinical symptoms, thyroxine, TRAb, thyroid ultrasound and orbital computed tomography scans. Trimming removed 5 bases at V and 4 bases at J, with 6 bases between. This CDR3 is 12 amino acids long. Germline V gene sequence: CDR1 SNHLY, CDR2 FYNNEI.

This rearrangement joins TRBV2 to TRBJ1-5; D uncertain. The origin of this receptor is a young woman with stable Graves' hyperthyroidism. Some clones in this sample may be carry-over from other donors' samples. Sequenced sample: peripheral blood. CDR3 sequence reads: CASSPFNQPQHF. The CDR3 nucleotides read TGTGCCAGCAGTCCTTTTAATCAGCCCCAGCATTTT.